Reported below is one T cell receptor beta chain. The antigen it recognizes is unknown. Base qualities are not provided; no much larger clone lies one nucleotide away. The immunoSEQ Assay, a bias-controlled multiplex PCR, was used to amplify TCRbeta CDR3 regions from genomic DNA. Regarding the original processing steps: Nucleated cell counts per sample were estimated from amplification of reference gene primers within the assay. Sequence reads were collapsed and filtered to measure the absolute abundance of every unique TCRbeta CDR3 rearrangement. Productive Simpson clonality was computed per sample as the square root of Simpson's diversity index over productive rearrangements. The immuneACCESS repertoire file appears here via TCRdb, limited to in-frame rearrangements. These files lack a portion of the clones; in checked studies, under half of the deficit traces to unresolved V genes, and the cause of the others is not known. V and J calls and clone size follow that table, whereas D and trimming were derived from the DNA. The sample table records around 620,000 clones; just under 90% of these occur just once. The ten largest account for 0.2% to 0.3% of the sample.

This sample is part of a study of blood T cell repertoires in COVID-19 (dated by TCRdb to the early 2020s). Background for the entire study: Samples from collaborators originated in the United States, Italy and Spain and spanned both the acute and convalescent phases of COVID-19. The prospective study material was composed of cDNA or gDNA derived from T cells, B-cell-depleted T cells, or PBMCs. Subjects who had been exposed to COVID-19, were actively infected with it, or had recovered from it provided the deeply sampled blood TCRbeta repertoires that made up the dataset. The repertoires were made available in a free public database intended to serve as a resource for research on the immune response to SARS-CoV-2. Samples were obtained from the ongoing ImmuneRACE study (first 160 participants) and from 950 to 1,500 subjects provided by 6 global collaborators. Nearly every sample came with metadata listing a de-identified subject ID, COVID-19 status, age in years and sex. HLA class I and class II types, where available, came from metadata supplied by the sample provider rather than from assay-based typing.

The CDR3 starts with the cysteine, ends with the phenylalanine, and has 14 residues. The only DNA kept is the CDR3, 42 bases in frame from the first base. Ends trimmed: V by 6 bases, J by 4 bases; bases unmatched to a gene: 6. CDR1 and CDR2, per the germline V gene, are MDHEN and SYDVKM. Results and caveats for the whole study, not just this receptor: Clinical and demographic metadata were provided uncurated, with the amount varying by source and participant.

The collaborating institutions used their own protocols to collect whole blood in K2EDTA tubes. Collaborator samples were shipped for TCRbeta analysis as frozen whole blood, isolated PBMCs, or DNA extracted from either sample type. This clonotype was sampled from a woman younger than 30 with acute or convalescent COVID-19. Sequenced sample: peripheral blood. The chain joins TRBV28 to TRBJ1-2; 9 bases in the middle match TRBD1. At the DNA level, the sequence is TGTGCCAGCAGAACAGGGGGCGCTGGCTATGGCTACACCTTC. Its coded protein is CASRTGGAGYGYTF.